This T cell receptor (beta chain) derives from a study of cytotoxic CD8 clonotypes in ibrutinib-treated CLL. Study information: Partial responses numbered approximately 24 and complete responses 2; after a median about 62 months, roughly 14 stayed remitted and roughly twelve progressed. Treatment had run for a median about 11 months, range 6 to 36, when response samples were taken. Findings and limits, study-wide: Among the clonotypes, public ones were uncommon and contracted or held stable on treatment. Clonality was elevated at ibrutinib response and had returned toward baseline at progression.

To note about this clone: The antigen is undetermined.

The ends were cut back, 1 base at V and 4 bases at J, with 13 bases in the middle. Germline V gene lookup returns CDR1 LGHNA and CDR2 YNFKEQ. The CDR3 totals 16 residues. TCRdb's table, derived via immunoSEQ multiplex PCR, lists solely in-frame clones and lacks some. The sample has around 250,000 clones, 70% seen once. The specimen was PBMCs, collected after 24 months of ibrutinib treatment. This chain uses TRBV4-2 with TRBJ2-2; D possibly corresponds to TRBD2 (5 bases). This clonotype was obtained from a human donor with chronic lymphocytic leukemia. CDR3 in amino acids: CASSQALFAGTGELFF. The DNA of the CDR3 is TGTGCCAGCAGCCAAGCCCTTTTCGCGGGCACCGGGGAGCTGTTTTTT.